A selection of T cell receptor beta chains follows, all from one sample in a study of CD8+ T cells in alopecia areata. Clones were read by immunoSEQ multiplex PCR, and TCRdb kept only the in-frame ones, dropping some. The sample carries approximately 91,000 clones, 35% to 50% recorded once. Sequences were obtained from CD4+ T cells sorted from blood. These receptors originate from a human donor with alopecia areata. The CDR3 runs from the conserved cysteine through the conserved F or W. A D gene is named only where the DNA matches it firmly. Clone size is not always given. Where it is, it says once, few, many or a class for expanded clones.

v_gene: TRBV7-9; d_gene: .; abundance: .; j_gene: TRBJ2-5; CDR3aa: CASSFKVWETQYF; CDR3nt: TGTGCCAGCAGTTTCAAGGTGTGGGAGACCCAGTACTTC
v_gene: TRBV7-2; d_gene: .; abundance: .; j_gene: TRBJ2-3; CDR3aa: CASSPSGTTTDTQYF; CDR3nt: TGTGCCAGCAGCCCCTCCGGGACAACCACAGATACGCAGTATTTT
v_gene: TRBV19; d_gene: .; abundance: few; j_gene: TRBJ2-2; CDR3aa: CASDKGFTGELFF; CDR3nt: TGTGCCTCAGATAAGGGTTTCACCGGGGAGCTGTTTTTT
v_gene: TRBV30; d_gene: .; abundance: .; j_gene: TRBJ2-2; CDR3aa: CAWSLAGELFF; CDR3nt: TGTGCCTGGAGTTTGGCCGGGGAGCTGTTTTTT
v_gene: TRBV29-1; d_gene: TRBD1; abundance: few; j_gene: TRBJ1-1; CDR3aa: CSVQGQENTEAFF; CDR3nt: TGCAGCGTTCAGGGACAGGAGAACACTGAAGCTTTCTTT
v_gene: TRBV6-5; d_gene: .; abundance: .; j_gene: TRBJ2-7; CDR3aa: CASRESGEEYF; CDR3nt: TGTGCCAGCAGGGAGTCCGGCGAGGAGTACTTC
v_gene: TRBV29-1; d_gene: .; abundance: few; j_gene: TRBJ1-1; CDR3aa: CSAGLIGMNTEAFF; CDR3nt: TGCAGCGCTGGACTTATAGGGATGAACACTGAAGCTTTCTTT
v_gene: TRBV7-2; d_gene: .; abundance: few; j_gene: TRBJ1-1; CDR3aa: CASSRPSQYQGPNTEAFF; CDR3nt: TGTGCCAGCAGCCGGCCTAGCCAGTACCAGGGCCCCAACACTGAAGCTTTCTTT
v_gene: TRBV29-1; d_gene: TRBD1; abundance: few; j_gene: TRBJ2-2; CDR3aa: CSAGQGVGELFF; CDR3nt: TGCAGCGCGGGACAGGGAGTCGGGGAGCTGTTTTTT
v_gene: TRBV11-2; d_gene: .; abundance: many; j_gene: TRBJ2-4; CDR3aa: CASSFRGSLIAKNIQYF; CDR3nt: TGTGCCAGCAGCTTCAGGGGATCCCTCATAGCCAAAAACATTCAGTACTTC
v_gene: TRBV28; d_gene: .; abundance: .; j_gene: TRBJ1-4; CDR3aa: CASSPGGAVGEKLFF; CDR3nt: TGTGCCAGCAGTCCCGGGGGCGCGGTGGGTGAAAAACTGTTTTTT
v_gene: TRBV29-1; d_gene: .; abundance: .; j_gene: TRBJ2-4; CDR3aa: CSVIGGNIQYF; CDR3nt: TGCAGCGTCATCGGGGGAAACATTCAGTACTTC
v_gene: TRBV2; d_gene: .; abundance: few; j_gene: TRBJ2-7; CDR3aa: CASRPGTTYEQYF; CDR3nt: TGTGCCAGCAGACCCGGAACTACCTACGAGCAGTACTTC
v_gene: TRBV2; d_gene: TRBD2; abundance: few; j_gene: TRBJ2-1; CDR3aa: CASHRLAGRNEQFF; CDR3nt: TGTGCCAGTCATAGACTAGCGGGGAGGAATGAGCAGTTCTTC
v_gene: TRBV28; d_gene: TRBD1; abundance: .; j_gene: TRBJ1-2; CDR3aa: CASRIGTGRRNYGYTF; CDR3nt: TGTGCCAGCAGGATCGGGACAGGGAGGCGGAACTATGGCTACACCTTC
v_gene: TRBV6-5; d_gene: .; abundance: few; j_gene: TRBJ1-2; CDR3aa: CASSSLSTYGYTF; CDR3nt: TGTGCCAGCAGTTCCCTCAGTACATATGGCTACACCTTC
v_gene: TRBV29-1; d_gene: .; abundance: .; j_gene: TRBJ1-5; CDR3aa: CSVPNQPQHF; CDR3nt: TGCAGCGTCCCTAATCAGCCCCAGCATTTT
v_gene: TRBV18; d_gene: .; abundance: few; j_gene: TRBJ2-7; CDR3aa: CASSPGGEQYF; CDR3nt: TGTGCCAGCTCACCAGGGGGGGAGCAGTACTTC
v_gene: TRBV2; d_gene: .; abundance: .; j_gene: TRBJ2-5; CDR3aa: CASSEPLLVAYQETQYF; CDR3nt: TGTGCCAGCAGTGAACCTCTCCTCGTAGCGTACCAAGAGACCCAGTACTTC
v_gene: TRBV21-1; d_gene: .; abundance: .; j_gene: TRBJ2-5; CDR3aa: CASRLWASMETQYF; CDR3nt: TGTGCCAGCAGACTCTGGGCTAGTATGGAGACCCAGTACTTC
v_gene: TRBV7-9; d_gene: TRBD2; abundance: few; j_gene: TRBJ2-1; CDR3aa: CASRRLAGGANEQFF; CDR3nt: TGTGCCAGCAGGAGACTAGCGGGAGGGGCCAATGAGCAGTTCTTC
v_gene: TRBV29-1; d_gene: TRBD1; abundance: .; j_gene: TRBJ2-7; CDR3aa: CSVADRPYEQYF; CDR3nt: TGCAGCGTTGCGGACAGGCCATACGAGCAGTACTTC
v_gene: TRBV29-1; d_gene: .; abundance: few; j_gene: TRBJ2-1; CDR3aa: CSVELGHEQFF; CDR3nt: TGCAGCGTTGAACTAGGCCATGAGCAGTTCTTC
v_gene: TRBV5-6; d_gene: TRBD1; abundance: .; j_gene: TRBJ1-2; CDR3aa: CASSLDRGRYTF; CDR3nt: TGTGCCAGCAGCTTAGACAGGGGTCGCTACACCTTC
v_gene: TRBV28; d_gene: TRBD1; abundance: few; j_gene: TRBJ1-1; CDR3aa: CASSLSAGGKAFF; CDR3nt: TGTGCCAGCAGTTTATCGGCAGGGGGAAAAGCTTTCTTT
v_gene: TRBV29-1; d_gene: TRBD1; abundance: .; j_gene: TRBJ2-3; CDR3aa: CSVQGMGTDTQYF; CDR3nt: TGCAGCGTACAGGGGATGGGCACAGATACGCAGTATTTT
v_gene: TRBV28; d_gene: .; abundance: few; j_gene: TRBJ2-4; CDR3aa: CASSLSSGAINIQYF; CDR3nt: TGTGCCAGCAGTTTATCATCGGGGGCCATAAACATTCAGTACTTC
v_gene: TRBV2; d_gene: .; abundance: .; j_gene: TRBJ1-2; CDR3aa: CASRRRSNYGYTF; CDR3nt: TGTGCCAGCAGAAGACGGAGTAACTATGGCTACACCTTC
v_gene: TRBV5-1; d_gene: .; abundance: .; j_gene: TRBJ2-3; CDR3aa: CASSLIAPADTQYF; CDR3nt: TGCGCCAGCAGCTTGATTGCACCCGCAGATACGCAGTATTTT
v_gene: TRBV29-1; d_gene: .; abundance: .; j_gene: TRBJ2-7; CDR3aa: CSVEVGWQTYEQYF; CDR3nt: TGCAGCGTTGAAGTGGGGTGGCAGACTTACGAGCAGTACTTC
v_gene: TRBV6-6; d_gene: .; abundance: medium-sized; j_gene: TRBJ2-5; CDR3aa: CASSWKTGETQYF; CDR3nt: TGTGCCAGCAGTTGGAAAACAGGGGAGACCCAGTACTTC
v_gene: TRBV30; d_gene: .; abundance: few; j_gene: TRBJ1-2; CDR3aa: CAWDLGEGGGYTF; CDR3nt: TGTGCCTGGGACCTTGGGGAAGGAGGGGGCTACACCTTC
v_gene: TRBV28; d_gene: .; abundance: .; j_gene: TRBJ1-1; CDR3aa: CASSPNPTAMNTEAFF; CDR3nt: TGTGCCAGCAGTCCGAACCCGACCGCCATGAACACTGAAGCTTTCTTT
v_gene: TRBV28; d_gene: .; abundance: few; j_gene: TRBJ2-5; CDR3aa: CASSFEWDALTETQYF; CDR3nt: TGTGCCAGCAGTTTTGAATGGGACGCCTTAACAGAGACCCAGTACTTC
v_gene: TRBV29-1; d_gene: .; abundance: .; j_gene: TRBJ2-7; CDR3aa: CSVGTRRDEQYF; CDR3nt: TGCAGCGTTGGGACACGGCGGGACGAGCAGTACTTC
v_gene: TRBV5-1; d_gene: TRBD1; abundance: .; j_gene: TRBJ2-1; CDR3aa: CASSLGQPNEQFF; CDR3nt: TGCGCCAGCAGCCTGGGACAGCCCAATGAGCAGTTCTTC
v_gene: TRBV28; d_gene: .; abundance: few; j_gene: TRBJ1-5; CDR3aa: CASTLGGSNQPQHF; CDR3nt: TGTGCCAGCACACTAGGTGGTAGCAATCAGCCCCAGCATTTT
v_gene: TRBV30; d_gene: .; abundance: .; j_gene: TRBJ2-7; CDR3aa: CAWNAATNRDILYEQYF; CDR3nt: TGTGCCTGGAATGCCGCTACTAACCGGGACATCCTCTACGAGCAGTACTTC
v_gene: TRBV18; d_gene: TRBD1; abundance: .; j_gene: TRBJ1-2; CDR3aa: CASSPLPGQGAGRGYTF; CDR3nt: TGTGCCAGCTCACCGCTACCGGGACAGGGGGCCGGGCGTGGCTACACCTTC
v_gene: TRBV29-1; d_gene: .; abundance: .; j_gene: TRBJ2-3; CDR3aa: CSGASPGSADTQYF; CDR3nt: TGCAGCGGGGCCTCACCCGGGTCGGCAGATACGCAGTATTTT
v_gene: TRBV2; d_gene: .; abundance: .; j_gene: TRBJ2-1; CDR3aa: CASRATGEVVNEQFF; CDR3nt: TGTGCCAGCAGGGCCACGGGAGAGGTCGTCAATGAGCAGTTCTTC
v_gene: TRBV30; d_gene: .; abundance: .; j_gene: TRBJ2-1; CDR3aa: CAFLRGVQINEQFF; CDR3nt: TGTGCCTTCCTAAGAGGGGTCCAGATCAATGAGCAGTTCTTC
v_gene: TRBV29-1; d_gene: .; abundance: few; j_gene: TRBJ2-4; CDR3aa: CSVEVGFKNIQYF; CDR3nt: TGCAGCGTTGAGGTGGGGTTCAAAAACATTCAGTACTTC
v_gene: TRBV29-1; d_gene: TRBD2; abundance: few; j_gene: TRBJ2-1; CDR3aa: CSVSTSGAYNEQFF; CDR3nt: TGCAGCGTATCGACTAGCGGGGCCTACAATGAGCAGTTCTTC
v_gene: TRBV5-1; d_gene: .; abundance: once; j_gene: TRBJ1-2; CDR3aa: CASSSGDGYGYTF; CDR3nt: TGCGCCAGCAGCTCAGGGGACGGCTATGGCTACACCTTC
v_gene: TRBV30; d_gene: TRBD1; abundance: few; j_gene: TRBJ1-1; CDR3aa: CAWNTGGTEAFF; CDR3nt: TGTGCCTGGAATACAGGGGGCACTGAAGCTTTCTTT
v_gene: TRBV7-2; d_gene: .; abundance: few; j_gene: TRBJ1-6; CDR3aa: CASSLDAPRSPLHF; CDR3nt: TGTGCCAGCAGTCTTGATGCCCCCAGATCACCCCTCCACTTT
v_gene: TRBV7-2; d_gene: .; abundance: .; j_gene: TRBJ2-1; CDR3aa: CASSLEAGQPEQFF; CDR3nt: TGTGCCAGCAGCTTAGAGGCAGGGCAGCCCGAGCAGTTCTTC
v_gene: TRBV29-1; d_gene: TRBD2; abundance: few; j_gene: TRBJ2-1; CDR3aa: CSVVTSAYNEQFF; CDR3nt: TGCAGCGTTGTAACTAGCGCCTACAATGAGCAGTTCTTC
v_gene: TRBV2; d_gene: .; abundance: few; j_gene: TRBJ2-3; CDR3aa: CASKGGAQSTDTQYF; CDR3nt: TGTGCCAGCAAGGGGGGGGCCCAGTCCACAGATACGCAGTATTTT
v_gene: TRBV5-1; d_gene: .; abundance: .; j_gene: TRBJ2-7; CDR3aa: CASSPRGRESSYEQYF; CDR3nt: TGCGCCAGCAGCCCTAGAGGACGGGAAAGCTCCTACGAGCAGTACTTC
v_gene: TRBV30; d_gene: TRBD1; abundance: .; j_gene: TRBJ1-1; CDR3aa: CAWSSGGTEAFF; CDR3nt: TGTGCCTGGAGTTCAGGGGGCACTGAAGCTTTCTTT